This TCR beta chain was observed in a study of T cells expressing NK-cell markers (dated by TCRdb to 2019 to 2021). In terms of the full investigation: In sorted CD3+CD56+NKG2C+, CD3+CD56+NKG2C- and CD3+CD56-NKG2C+ T-cell subsets from 8 or 9 donors, TCR beta-chain repertoires were profiled. Seven of the eight sequenced donors were HCMV-seropositive and one was HCMV-seronegative. Randomly selected healthy volunteers, three men and five women, were used as the eight sequenced donors. Illumina HiSeq 2000/2500, MiSeq or NextSeq was used to sequence libraries as 2 x 150 bp reads.

Remarks on this clonotype: The antigen it binds to is not known.

HCMV serostatus was determined by detecting HCMV-specific IgG in serum with a commercial ELISA kit. Ficoll density gradient centrifugation was used to isolate peripheral blood mononuclear cells from blood. Sequencing took place on an Illumina HiSeq 2000. TCR beta cDNA libraries were prepared using 5'RACE template switching, which introduced a universal primer site and unique molecular identifiers. Priming for cDNA synthesis came from the TCR beta constant segment, and two successive PCR amplification steps followed. The source study handled its data this way. MIGEC was used to demultiplex reads and group reads by UMI, and MiTCR was used to assemble and quantify clonotypes. To exclude erroneous sequences, only TCR cDNA sequences supported by at least two reads were retained. The tcR package was used for downstream repertoire analysis, and clonotypes were matched between fractions using CDR3 nucleotide sequence together with V segment. VDJmatch was used to annotate antigen specificity against VDJdb, with one amino acid substitution in CDR3 allowed. One entry per CDR3 protein sequence results from the TCRdb reprocessing of the reads, with DNA left out. Clone size and V and J calls follow TCRdb, not the original study. This sample's records show some 150,000 distinct CDR3 sequences. The leading ten clones occupy approximately 12% of the sample.

The CDR3 has 14 amino acids, counting the end cysteine and phenylalanine. No DNA sequence was recorded. Via the germline V gene (reference sequence), CDR1 is LNHDA and CDR2 SQIVND. Paper-wide results and their limitations: Those dominant clonotypes were again the most abundant among CD3+CD56-NKG2C+ cells in a few donors, at about 25-60.1%. For five or six donors, the dominant CD3+CD56+NKG2C+ clonotypes were among the top 10 CD8+ clonotypes and accounted for about 1.0-7.5% of CD8+ T cells. It remained unclear whether the expanded NKG2C-expressing T cell clones were specific for HCMV antigens.

Sequenced material: blood T cells: a sorted CD56 or NKG2C T cell subset, CD4+ or CD8+ T cells, or bulk PBMC T cells (not recorded which). The chain is assembled from TRBV19 and TRBJ2-1; there is no DNA to check the TCRdb D call of TRBD2. The receptor comes from a man aged 18-30 years in good health. Donor details come from another sample of the same person, matched by shared clones. CDR3 sequence: CASRRGAPYNEQFF.